A single sample is the source of the 19 T cell receptor beta chains below, sequenced in a study of blood T cell repertoires in COVID-19. Data came from immunoSEQ multiplex PCR; TCRdb stores just in-frame clones and leaves some out. Of 150,000 to 200,000 clones in the sample, about 86% were seen once. The sample consisted of peripheral blood. The receptors derive from a man aged 18 to 30 with acute or convalescent COVID-19.

This clone showed up just a few times. One junction end does not reproduce the germline sequence, and a read error may be involved. The V gene is TRBV6-2 or TRBV6-3, the J gene TRBJ2-2; 9 nucleotides match TRBD1. The germline gives CDR1 MNHEY, CDR2 SVGEGT. This CDR3 is built from 17 residues. The CDR3 loop reads CASSYYKDRGNTGELFF. As DNA, the CDR3 is TGTGCCAGCAGCTACTACAAGGACAGGGGGAACACCGGGGAGCTGTTTTTT.

V gene TRBV6-5 combines with J gene TRBJ2-5, with 7 bases identical to TRBD1. CDR1 is MNHEY and CDR2 is SVGAGI in the germline V gene. The CDR3 spans 14 residues. V lost 6 bases and J lost 5; bases outside the gene matches: 9. The CDR3 DNA reads as TGTGCCAGCAGCTCGACAGGGTTGAGGGAGACCCAGTACTTC. As protein: CASSSTGLRETQYF.

This clone occurred a few times. V gene TRBV25-1 combines with J gene TRBJ2-2, with 10 positions matching TRBD1. This CDR3 region has 15 residues. The germline V gene has CDR1 MGHDK and CDR2 SYGVNS. V was pared by 6 bases and J by 0 bases, with 1 base of the junction left unmatched. CDR3 in amino acids: CASRGTGANTGELFF. In DNA, the CDR3 is TGTGCCAGCAGGGGGACAGGGGCGAACACCGGGGAGCTGTTTTTT.

This clone was detected a few times. V is TRBV10-2 and J is TRBJ1-1; TRBD1 matches at 7 bases. CDR3 length: 14 residues. Losses at the gene ends were 2 bases for V and 1 base for J; bases not matched to a gene: 1. Germline V gene sequence: CDR1 WSHSY, CDR2 SAAADI. The CDR3 here is CASSEPGGNTEAFF. CDR3 DNA sequence: TGCGCCAGCAGTGAGCCAGGGGGGAACACTGAAGCTTTCTTT.

The V call is TRBV5-1, the J call TRBJ2-1; D remains ambiguous. Germline assignment: CDR1 SGHRS and CDR2 YFSETQ. V lost 4 bases and J lost 6, with 14 bases in between. This CDR3 spans 14 amino acids. The CDR3 loop is CASSVHSPPNEQFF. The DNA of the CDR3 is TGCGCCAGCAGCGTCCACTCACCCCCCAATGAGCAGTTCTTC.

The J gene is TRBJ1-5, the V gene TRBV2, with 9 nucleotides matching TRBD1. The junction had 4 bases not matched to a gene; V was cut back by 6 bases and J by 1 base. The CDR3 runs to 15 residues. Germline-derived CDR1 and CDR2 are SNHLY and FYNNEI. CDR3 nucleotides: TGTGCCAGCAGGCAGGGACAGGGAAGCAATCAGCCCCAGCATTTT. It yields the protein CASRQGQGSNQPQHF. Variable domain in full (rest from reference TRBV2 and TRBJ1-5): EPEVTQTPSHQVTQMGQEVILRCVPISNHLYFYWYRQILGQKVEFLVSFYNNEISEKSEIFDDQFSVERPDGSNFTLKIRSTKLEDSAMYFCASRQGQGSNQPQHFGDGTRLSIL.

The chain recombines TRBV2 with TRBJ2-7, with 7 bases lining up with TRBD2. The length of the CDR3 is 15 residues. Germline CDR1 is SNHLY and CDR2 is FYNNEI. The junction had 5 bases not matched to a gene; V was cut back by 2 bases and J by 1 base. This chain's CDR3 is CASSEYGGGSYEQYV. In nucleotides, the CDR3 is TGTGCCAGCAGTGAATATGGGGGGGGGTCCTACGAGCAGTACGTC.

This sequence joins TRBV19 and TRBJ2-2; 14 bases align to TRBD2. In germline, CDR1 is LNHDA, CDR2 SQIVND (reference sequence). The V segment lost 4 bases and the J segment 0 bases; nucleotides outside the gene matches: 1. This CDR3 contains 17 residues. The CDR3 DNA reads TGTGCCAGTAGTAGACTAGCGGGGGGGCCGAACACCGGGGAGCTGTTTTTT. Its translation is CASSRLAGGPNTGELFF.

The chain employs TRBV5-6 and TRBJ1-2, with 7 bases aligning to TRBD1. CDR3 length equals 11 residues. V shed 4 bases, J shed 8 bases, and the junction held 2 bases outside the gene matches. CDR1 and CDR2 (germline): SGHDT, YYEEEE. For the CDR3, the DNA is TGTGCCAGCAGCCGGGACAGCGGCTACACCTTC. This translates into CASSRDSGYTF.

V usage is TRBV19 and J usage is TRBJ1-3; D not resolved. The germline V and J ends were trimmed by 3 bases and 4 bases, with 13 bases remaining between them. Germline V lookup: CDR1 LNHDA, CDR2 SQIVND (reference sequence). The CDR3 extends over 15 amino acids. The chain's CDR3 is CASSIWSEIGNTIYF. The CDR3 region has the DNA TGTGCCAGTAGTATTTGGTCAGAAATCGGAAACACCATATATTTT.

This chain uses TRBV3-1 (or the pseudogene TRBV3-2) with TRBJ2-1; D might be TRBD1 (5 bases). CDR1 LGHDT and CDR2 YNNKEL come from the germline V gene (reference sequence). V shed 3 bases and J shed 8 bases, with 8 bases lying between them. The CDR3 runs to 12 residues. Written as DNA, the CDR3 is TGTGCCAGCAGCCAGGCAGGGTATGAGCAGTTCTTC. Translation gives CASSQAGYEQFF.

This chain joins TRBV10-3 and TRBJ2-7, with D possibly being TRBD2 (5 bases). CDR3 length equals 14 residues. V lost 10 bases and J 0 bases, leaving 16 bases between the germline ends. Germline CDR1 reads ENHRY; CDR2 reads SYGVKD. The CDR3 here is CATARSDSSYEQYV. As DNA, the CDR3 is TGTGCCACGGCAAGATCGGACTCCTCCTACGAGCAGTACGTC.

The V gene is TRBV28, the J gene TRBJ2-2; 10 bases fit TRBD2. This CDR3 contains 18 residues. Germline lookup yields CDR1 MDHEN and CDR2 SYDVKM. V dropped 4 bases and J dropped 3; count of bases not matched to a gene: 11. The CDR3 region has the DNA TGTGCCAGCAGTTCCAGCGGCGTAGCGGGGGGCGACACCGGGGAGCTGTTTTTT. Amino acids: CASSSSGVAGGDTGELFF. Filled out from reference TRBV28 and TRBJ2-2, the complete variable domain reads DVKVTQSSRYLVKRTGEKVFLECVQDMDHENMFWYRQDPGLGLRLIYFSYDVKMKEKGDIPEGYSVSREKKERFSLILESASTNQTSMYLCASSSSGVAGGDTGELFFGEGSRLTVL.

CDR3 nucleotide sequence: TGTGCCAGCTCACCGGCTCGCACAGATACGCAGTATTTT. Its protein is CASSPARTDTQYF. The genes are TRBV18 and TRBJ2-3; D ambiguous. Germline CDR1 is KGHSH and CDR2 is LQKENI. There are 13 residues in the CDR3. V lost 3 bases and J lost 1, with 5 bases in between. Complete variable domain (other parts from reference TRBV18 and TRBJ2-3): NAGVMQNPRHLVRRRGQEARLRCSPMKGHSHVYWYRQLPEEGLKFMVYLQKENIIDESGMPKERFSAEFPKEGPSILRIQQVVRGDSAAYFCASSPARTDTQYFGPGTRLTVL.

The J gene is TRBJ2-2, the V gene TRBV4-1; 7 bases agree with TRBD1. Germline CDR1 and CDR2: MGHRA and YSYEKL. The ends lost 0 bases at V and 7 bases at J; junction bases unmatched: 11. This CDR3 is built from 17 residues. CDR3 amino acids: CASSQDEDDRVIGELFF. CDR3 coding DNA: TGCGCCAGCAGCCAAGATGAAGACGACAGGGTGATCGGGGAGCTGTTTTTT.

Only a few counts were recorded for this clone. The chain employs TRBV25-1 and TRBJ2-1; TRBD2 aligns across 16 bases. CDR3 length: 18 amino acids. Germline trimming cut 2 bases from V and 4 bases from J; bases unmatched to any gene: 5. Germline CDR1 MGHDK, CDR2 SYGVNS. CDR3 DNA sequence: TGTGCCAGCAGTGAACGGGGACTAGCGGGGGGGATTTACAATGAGCAGTTCTTC. Its translation: CASSERGLAGGIYNEQFF.

The chain is built from TRBV11-2 and TRBJ2-5; unclear D gene. The germline CDR1 and CDR2 sequences are SGHAT and FQNNGV. The CDR3 covers 14 residues. V was pared by 5 bases and J by 2 bases, with 12 bases between. CDR3 in DNA: TGTGCCAGCAGCCCAGGTTACGGACAAGAGACCCAGTACTTC. It is translated as CASSPGYGQETQYF.

The rearrangement uses TRBV30 and TRBJ1-1; TRBD1 aligns across 7 bases. The CDR3 sequence is 15 residues long. Germline CDR1 reads GTSNPN; CDR2 reads SVGIG (reference sequence). The V and J ends lost 4 bases and 1 base, in that order; junction bases with no gene match: 9. This CDR3 is CAWKNYGTANTEAFF. The CDR3, as DNA: TGTGCCTGGAAGAACTATGGGACAGCGAACACTGAAGCTTTCTTT.

This rearrangement joins TRBV19 to TRBJ2-2; 8 bases map to TRBD2. The CDR3 spans 14 residues. Per the germline V gene, CDR1 is LNHDA and CDR2 is SQIVND (reference sequence). The trim removed 4 bases at V and 6 bases at J, leaving 4 bases unmatched. The CDR3 DNA follows: TGTGCCAGTAGTAGAGGGACTAGTGCCGGGGAGCTGTTTTTT. Translated, it gives CASSRGTSAGELFF.